Listed below are T cell receptor beta chains from one sample, sequenced in a study of beta chain features in type 1 diabetes. Here immunoSEQ multiplex PCR was the method, and the copy in TCRdb shows in-frame clones only, minus some. The profile shows 140,000 to 150,000 clones, 48% of them singletons. The sample taken for sequencing was Tregs from blood. Receptors originate from a man younger than 35 in good health. The CDR3 runs from the conserved cysteine through the conserved F or W. A D gene is named only where the DNA matches it firmly. Clone size is shown for a subset of rows, as once, few, many or a class of expanded clone.

CDR3 | DNA | size | J | V | D
CASSVSGGAFGYNEQFF | TGTGCCAGCAGCGTCAGCGGGGGGGCCTTTGGGTACAATGAGCAGTTCTTC | NA | TRBJ2-1 | TRBV5-4 | TRBD2
CASSFGMGTPEQYF | TGTGCCAGCAGCTTCGGGATGGGGACACCCGAGCAGTACTTC | NA | TRBJ2-7 | TRBV7-9 | NA
CASSISGGGPGELFF | TGTGCCAGTAGTATCTCCGGGGGGGGCCCCGGGGAGCTGTTTTTT | NA | TRBJ2-2 | TRBV19 | TRBD2
CASSPPPHGETQYF | TGTGCCAGCTCACCACCCCCCCACGGAGAGACCCAGTACTTC | NA | TRBJ2-5 | TRBV18 | NA
CASSGGPFRDTQYF | TGCGCCAGCAGCGGAGGACCCTTTAGAGATACGCAGTATTTT | NA | TRBJ2-3 | TRBV5-1 | NA
CAISQGILYEQYF | TGTGCCATCAGCCAGGGTATTCTTTACGAGCAGTACTTC | NA | TRBJ2-7 | TRBV10-3 | NA
CASSQELRGGYTF | TGCGCCAGCAGCCAGGAGCTTCGGGGTGGCTACACCTTC | NA | TRBJ1-2 | TRBV4-3 | NA
CASSLRFGGSLANEQFF | TGTGCCAGCAGCTTACGGTTTGGCGGGAGTCTGGCAAATGAGCAGTTCTTC | NA | TRBJ2-1 | TRBV7-9 | TRBD2
CASSFTGTGYGYTF | TGTGCCAGCAGCTTTACCGGGACAGGGTATGGCTACACCTTC | few | TRBJ1-2 | TRBV7-9 | TRBD1
CASSGWASGRSGNEQFF | TGTGCCAGCAGCGGCTGGGCTAGCGGGAGATCGGGCAATGAGCAGTTCTTC | few | TRBJ2-1 | TRBV13 | TRBD2
CASSQDRAATQGETQYF | TGCGCCAGCAGCCAAGATAGAGCGGCAACCCAAGGGGAGACCCAGTACTTC | NA | TRBJ2-5 | TRBV4-3 | NA
CASSLSPPRQGTIYEQYF | TGTGCCAGCTCACTAAGCCCCCCCCGACAGGGAACGATATACGAGCAGTACTTC | few | TRBJ2-7 | TRBV18 | TRBD1
CSVALGVWDNEQFF | TGCAGCGTCGCCCTAGGTGTTTGGGACAATGAGCAGTTCTTC | few | TRBJ2-1 | TRBV29-1 | NA
CASSIYAQPQHF | TGTGCCAGTAGTATCTATGCTCAGCCCCAGCATTTT | NA | TRBJ1-5 | TRBV19 | NA
CASSPEGVDEQYF | TGTGCCAGCAGCCCCGAAGGGGTCGACGAGCAGTACTTC | NA | TRBJ2-7 | TRBV9 | NA
CSALTGSNQPQHF | TGCAGCGCCCTGACAGGATCTAATCAGCCCCAGCATTTT | NA | TRBJ1-5 | TRBV29-1 | NA
CASSQTSGVREQYF | TGCGCCAGCAGCCAAACTAGCGGTGTCCGCGAGCAGTACTTC | NA | TRBJ2-7 | TRBV4-3 | TRBD2